Below are 29 T cell receptor beta chains sequenced from a single sample in a study of immune evolution from preneoplasia to lung adenocarcinoma. Clones were read by immunoSEQ multiplex PCR, and TCRdb kept only the in-frame ones, dropping some. Of approximately 2,500 clones in the sample, about two fifths are singletons; the top ten hold 15% to 20%. Sample: FFPE adjacent normal lung tissue. The receptors were gathered from a person aged 55 to 79 with lung adenocarcinoma.

Relative to its sample, this clone is medium-sized. The chain is built from TRBV4-2 and TRBJ1-3, with TRBD1 matching 8 bases. J was trimmed by 4 bases and V by 3 bases; bases with no gene match: 5. In germline, CDR1 is LGHNA, CDR2 YNFKEQ. This CDR3 region has 15 residues. CDR3: CASSQEDRAGNTIYF. In DNA form, the CDR3 reads TGTGCCAGCAGCCAGGAGGACAGGGCGGGAAACACCATATATTTT.

The rearrangement uses TRBV11-2 and TRBJ2-3, with unresolved D. Trimming shortened V by 1 base and J by 1 base, and 9 bases separated the two germline ends. Germline V gene sequence: CDR1 SGHAT, CDR2 FQNNGV. The CDR3 runs to 15 residues. CDR3 protein: CASSLGWSGTDTQYF. The CDR3 coding sequence is TGTGCCAGCAGCTTAGGGTGGTCCGGCACAGATACGCAGTATTTT.

V and J are TRBV28 and TRBJ2-7, with 7 bases fitting TRBD1. This CDR3 has 12 amino acids. Germline trimming cut 9 bases from V and 2 bases from J; bases unmatched to any gene: 4. Germline-derived CDR1 and CDR2 are MDHEN and SYDVKM. CDR3 region: CARNRGAYEQYF. The CDR3 DNA sequence: TGTGCCAGGAACAGGGGCGCCTACGAGCAGTACTTC.

The chain has TRBV7-9 and TRBJ2-7; maybe TRBD1 (6 bases). CDR1 and CDR2 from the germline V gene are SEHNR and FQNEAQ (reference sequence). V was clipped by 1 base and J by 7 bases, with 11 bases between them. The CDR3 is made up of 13 amino acids. CDR3 DNA: TGTGCCAGCAGCTTAGGACAGGTGGGAGAGCAGTACTTC. Its protein is CASSLGQVGEQYF.

The chain uses TRBV19 and TRBJ1-2; 8 bases are a match to TRBD1. The germline CDR1 and CDR2 sequences are LNHDA and SQIVND (reference sequence). V dropped 4 bases and J dropped 8; count of bases not matched to a gene: 9. The CDR3 is made up of 14 amino acids. In DNA form, the CDR3 reads TGTGCCAGTAGTACCGGAACAGGGGGATACGGCTACACCTTC. Residues: CASSTGTGGYGYTF.

This clone was detected a few times. The gene calls are TRBV29-1 and TRBJ1-2; D gene ambiguous. V gave up 1 base and J gave up 3 bases, with 9 bases separating them. CDR3 length: 13 residues. CDR1 is SQVTM, CDR2 ANQGSEA, per germline. The CDR3 nucleotides read TGCAGCGTTGAAGGGGCAGAACACTATGGCTACACCTTC. This gives the protein CSVEGAEHYGYTF.

The chain joins TRBV5-1 to TRBJ1-4; D is unclear. The CDR3 sequence is 15 residues long. Trimming removed 4 bases from V and 0 bases from J, with 10 bases in between. Germline lookup yields CDR1 SGHRS and CDR2 YFSETQ. The CDR3 protein is CASSTSAATNEKLFF. CDR3 DNA sequence: TGCGCCAGCAGCACTTCCGCTGCAACTAATGAAAAACTGTTTTTT.

The chain recombines TRBV30 with TRBJ2-2; either TRBD1 or TRBD2 may supply D (6 bases each). This CDR3 contains 13 residues. CDR1 is GTSNPN, CDR2 SVGIG, per germline (reference sequence). Trimming pared 3 bases from V and 5 bases from J, leaving 10 bases between. The DNA of the CDR3 is TGTGCCTGGAGGCAGGGGAGGACCGGGGAGCTGTTTTTT. It encodes CAWRQGRTGELFF.

The chain carries TRBV2 and TRBJ2-7; no firm D call. The CDR3 sequence is 12 residues long. V shed 3 bases and J shed 7 bases, with 10 bases lying between them. In germline, CDR1 is SNHLY, CDR2 FYNNEI. The CDR3 reads CASSDPSTEQYF. The CDR3 DNA follows: TGTGCCAGCAGTGATCCATCCACGGAGCAGTACTTC.

This clone was detected only once. The V call is TRBV21-1, the J call TRBJ2-1; TRBD2 is taken as the D call from the table, unchecked against the DNA. TRBV21-1 is noted as a pseudogene. The CDR3 sequence is 13 residues long. Here the CDR3 reads CASSIGGDNEQFF. Written as DNA, the CDR3 is TGTGCCAGCAGCATCGGAGGGGACAATGAGCAGTTCTTC.

This clone showed up just a few times. CDR3 sequence (DNA): TGTGCCAGCAGTTTAAGAGGGACAGGGTGGCCAAACGAGCAGTACTTC. Protein: CASSLRGTGWPNEQYF. This chain joins TRBV27 and TRBJ2-7, with 9 positions matching TRBD1. Looked up from germline, CDR1 is MNHEY and CDR2 is SMNVEV (reference sequence). The CDR3 extends over 16 amino acids. The trim removed 2 bases at V and 5 bases at J, leaving 10 bases unmatched.

CDR3 DNA sequence: TGTGCCAGCTCACCAGGGGTAGAATGGGCGCCCCAGCATTTT. Translating it yields CASSPGVEWAPQHF. The chain joins TRBV18 to TRBJ1-5; no firm D call. The CDR3 spans 14 residues. V lost 2 bases and J 9 bases, leaving 14 bases between the germline ends. Germline CDR1 is KGHSH and CDR2 is LQKENI. Full variable domain (rest looked up from reference TRBV18 and TRBJ1-5): NAGVMQNPRHLVRRRGQEARLRCSPMKGHSHVYWYRQLPEEGLKFMVYLQKENIIDESGMPKERFSAEFPKEGPSILRIQQVVRGDSAAYFCASSPGVEWAPQHFGDGTRLSIL.

CDR3 sequence (DNA): TGTGCCAGTAGTCCCTCCCCGGACAGACGCTATGGCTACACCTTC. It yields the protein CASSPSPDRRYGYTF. The chain carries TRBV19 and TRBJ1-2; a weak D match, TRBD1 (6 bases). CDR1 LNHDA and CDR2 SQIVND come from the germline V gene (reference sequence). Trimming removed 5 bases at V and 4 bases at J, with 17 bases between. The CDR3 has 15 amino acids.

The genes are TRBV15 and TRBJ1-2; D not resolved. CDR1 and CDR2 from the germline V gene are LNHNV and YYDKDF (reference sequence). Trimming stripped 0 bases from V and 4 bases from J, with 12 bases between. The CDR3 covers 15 residues. CDR3: CATSREVAGGYGYTF. As DNA, the CDR3 is TGTGCCACCAGCAGAGAGGTTGCCGGAGGCTATGGCTACACCTTC.

The J gene is TRBJ1-4, the V gene TRBV7-2; TRBD1 is a possible D gene (5 bases). Trimming pared 6 bases from V and 7 bases from J, leaving 18 bases between. The CDR3 spans 15 residues. From germline, CDR1 is SGHTA and CDR2 FQGNSA. CDR3 in DNA: TGTGCCAGCAGACGTCGAACGGGGCAAGGTGAAAAACTGTTTTTT. Protein sequence: CASRRRTGQGEKLFF.

The chain couples TRBV7-8 to TRBJ1-5, with a possible D match to TRBD1 (6 bases). V lost 3 bases and J lost 3, with 12 bases in between. The CDR3 runs to 15 residues. The germline CDR1 and CDR2 sequences are SGHVS and FQNEAQ. The DNA for the CDR3 is TGTGCCAGCAGCTTGATACAGGGCTTCAATCAGCCCCAGCATTTT. Protein: CASSLIQGFNQPQHF.

The chain is built from TRBV5-4 and TRBJ2-7; TRBD2 matches at 11 bases. The ends lost 4 bases at V and 6 bases at J; junction bases unmatched: 12. The CDR3 is 16 residues long. Germline lookup yields CDR1 SGHNT and CDR2 YYREEE (reference sequence). The DNA for the CDR3 is TGTGCCAGCAGCGGATTACAGACTAGCGGGGAGGGCGAGCAGTACTTC. Encoded protein: CASSGLQTSGEGEQYF.

This chain joins TRBV6-1 and TRBJ2-1; perhaps TRBD1 as D (5 bases). Germline V gene lookup returns CDR1 MNHNS and CDR2 SASEGT. There are 13 residues in the CDR3. Trimming removed 4 bases at V and 7 bases at J, with 11 bases between. CDR3 region: CASSVWGTNEQFF. DNA for the CDR3: TGTGCCAGCAGTGTTTGGGGCACAAATGAGCAGTTCTTC.

This chain uses TRBV6-5 with TRBJ2-7; D tentatively fits TRBD1 or TRBD2 (6 bases each). CDR1 is MNHEY and CDR2 is SVGAGI in the germline V gene. The CDR3 is 15 residues long. Trimming removed 0 bases at V and 2 bases at J, with 11 bases between. CDR3 protein: CASSYSGGAPYEQYF. The DNA for the CDR3 is TGTGCCAGCAGTTACTCGGGGGGCGCCCCCTACGAGCAGTACTTC.

The chain uses TRBV19 and TRBJ2-7; TRBD1 matches 9 bases. This CDR3 region has 15 residues. V dropped 10 bases and J dropped 0; count of bases not matched to a gene: 10. Germline V gene data show CDR1 as LNHDA and CDR2 as SQIVND (reference sequence). CDR3: CATLPGQGASYEQYF. The CDR3, as DNA: TGTGCCACCTTACCGGGACAGGGAGCCTCCTACGAGCAGTACTTC.

CDR3: CASSEKGTGWYSREQFF. The CDR3 bases are TGTGCCAGCAGTGAAAAGGGGACCGGGTGGTATAGTCGAGAGCAGTTCTTC. This chain joins TRBV25-1 and TRBJ2-1, with D possibly being TRBD1 or TRBD2 (5 bases each). The CDR3 spans 17 residues. Trimming cost V 2 bases and J 10 bases, with 24 bases left between them. CDR1 is MGHDK, CDR2 SYGVNS, per germline.

By proportion, this clone is large. This chain joins TRBV7-9 and TRBJ2-1; D not certain. Germline lookup yields CDR1 SEHNR and CDR2 FQNEAQ (reference sequence). V lost 5 bases, J lost 0 bases, and 14 bases lay in between. CDR3 size: 16 residues. CDR3 region: CASSITAGSSYNEQFF. The CDR3 coding sequence is TGTGCCAGCAGCATTACGGCTGGTAGCTCCTACAATGAGCAGTTCTTC.

The J gene is TRBJ1-1, the V gene TRBV30; D possibly corresponds to TRBD1 (5 bases). The CDR3 contains 14 residues. CDR1 is GTSNPN, CDR2 SVGIG, per germline (reference sequence). Trimming removed 2 bases from V and 4 bases from J, with 14 bases in between. CDR3 in amino acids: CAWSRSGMVTEAFF. The CDR3 nucleotides are TGTGCCTGGAGTAGGTCAGGGATGGTCACTGAAGCTTTCTTT.

The chain is built from TRBV4-1 and TRBJ2-3; D gene unclear. V was shortened by 4 bases and J by 6 bases, with 14 bases between the two germline ends. The V gene's germline CDR1 is MGHRA and CDR2 YSYEKL. The CDR3 totals 14 residues. Here the CDR3 DNA reads TGCGCCAGCAGCCCCATTGGTCGTGTGGATACGCAGTATTTT. Protein product: CASSPIGRVDTQYF.

The gene calls are TRBV7-2 and TRBJ1-2, with 9 bases matching TRBD1. J was trimmed by 6 bases and V by 7 bases; bases with no gene match: 12. The CDR3 extends over 15 amino acids. Germline loops: CDR1 SGHTA, CDR2 FQGNSA. The CDR3 bases are TGTGCCAGCAACCTCGCACCGGGACAGGGTGATGGCTACACCTTC. This encodes CASNLAPGQGDGYTF.

This chain uses TRBV6-5 with TRBJ1-2; TRBD1 agrees at 8 bases. J lost 5 bases, V lost 6 bases, and 11 bases had no gene match. From germline, CDR1 is MNHEY and CDR2 SVGAGI. This CDR3 is 15 amino acids long. CDR3 region: CASRQGVMDRYGYTF. The CDR3 DNA reads as TGTGCCAGCAGACAGGGGGTAATGGATAGGTATGGCTACACCTTC.

The J gene is TRBJ2-1, the V gene TRBV7-9; D is unclear. This CDR3 comprises 14 residues. Trimming left V 5 bases short and J 8 bases short, with 16 bases between. The germline V gene encodes CDR1 SEHNR and CDR2 FQNEAQ (reference sequence). For the CDR3, the DNA is TGTGCCAGCAGCCCCTATCCGGATGGGTATGAGCAGTTCTTC. Amino acid sequence: CASSPYPDGYEQFF. Full variable domain (rest looked up from reference TRBV7-9 and TRBJ2-1): DTGVSQNPRHKITKRGQNVTFRCDPISEHNRLYWYRQTLGQGPEFLTYFQNEAQLEKSRLLSDRFSAERPKGSFSTLEIQRTEQGDSAMYLCASSPYPDGYEQFFGPGTRLTVL.

By proportion, this clone is medium-sized. DNA for the CDR3: TGTGCCAGCAGCTCCGGGGGGCTGGGTGGCTACACCTTC. Encoded protein: CASSSGGLGGYTF. The rearrangement uses TRBV7-2 and TRBJ1-2, with D possibly TRBD1 on 6 matching bases. CDR3 length equals 13 residues. Germline V lookup: CDR1 SGHTA, CDR2 FQGNSA. The V and J ends lost 4 bases and 7 bases respectively, with 13 bases between them.

The CDR3 coding sequence is TGCGCCAGCACCAGACAGGCTGACTATGGCTACACCTTC. Protein: CASTRQADYGYTF. J is TRBJ1-2 and V is TRBV10-2, with D possibly matching TRBD1 (6 bases). V gave up 7 bases and J gave up 3 bases, with 12 bases separating them. The CDR3 totals 13 residues. Germline V gives CDR1 WSHSY, CDR2 SAAADI.